This T cell receptor beta chain was retrieved from a study of human T cells and chemical hapten exposure. Time point given: patch test 1, 2 weeks after DPC sensitization. The treatment here: therapeutic diphenylcyclopropenone sensitization with weekly scalp DPC. The CDR3 has 14 amino acids. V lost 7 bases, J lost 3 bases, and 18 bases lay in between. CDR1 is SQVTM and CDR2 is ANQGSEA in the germline V gene. This clonotype was detected many times. TCRdb called the RACE reads again in MiXCR, with one record for every CDR3 protein. This table has more than 65,000 distinct CDR3 sequences, around 7% appearing once.

The sequencing here drew on whole blood, taken in connection with sensitization to the hapten diphenylcyclopropenone (DPC). The origin of this receptor is a woman in her twenties or thirties with alopecia areata. Some clones in this sample may be carry-over from other donors' samples. The gene calls are TRBV29-1 and TRBJ1-1; D remains unclear. The CDR3 DNA is TGCAGCGGAGGCCCGACGGGAAGGTACACTGAAGCTTTCTTT. Translation gives CSGGPTGRYTEAFF.